Here is one TCR beta chain with its context. Generated by immunoSEQ multiplex PCR, the TCRdb table keeps only in-frame clones and is missing some. The repertoire holds approximately 90,000 clones, with 84% as singletons. Described time point: pretreatment peripheral blood. J lost 1 base, V lost 3 bases, and 8 bases had no gene match. Germline V gives CDR1 SGDLS, CDR2 YYNGEE. The CDR3 spans 16 residues. These data belong to a study of PD-L1 blockade in urothelial cancer. The material was PBMCs, obtained around atezolizumab (anti-PD-L1) treatment. V gene TRBV9 combines with J gene TRBJ1-1; 8 positions agree with TRBD1. The source of this sequence is a man in his 60s with urothelial cancer. The CDR3 bases are TGTGCCAGCAGCGGTAACCAGGGGGCCTGGAACACTGAAGCTTTCTTT. Translated, it gives CASSGNQGAWNTEAFF.